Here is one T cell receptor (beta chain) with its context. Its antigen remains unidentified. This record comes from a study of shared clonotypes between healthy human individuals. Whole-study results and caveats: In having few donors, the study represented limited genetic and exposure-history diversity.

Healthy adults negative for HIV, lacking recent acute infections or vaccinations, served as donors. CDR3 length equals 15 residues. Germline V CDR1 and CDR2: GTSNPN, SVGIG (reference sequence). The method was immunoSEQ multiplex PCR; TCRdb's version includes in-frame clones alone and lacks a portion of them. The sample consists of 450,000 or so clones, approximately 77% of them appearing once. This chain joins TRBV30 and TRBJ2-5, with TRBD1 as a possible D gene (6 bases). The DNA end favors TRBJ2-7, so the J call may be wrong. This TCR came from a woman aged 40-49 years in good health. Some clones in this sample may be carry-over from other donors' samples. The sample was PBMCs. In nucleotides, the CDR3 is TGTGCCTGGAGCCAAGGACAGCGCCGGTTATACGAGCAGTACTTC. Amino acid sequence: CAWSQGQRRLYEQYF.